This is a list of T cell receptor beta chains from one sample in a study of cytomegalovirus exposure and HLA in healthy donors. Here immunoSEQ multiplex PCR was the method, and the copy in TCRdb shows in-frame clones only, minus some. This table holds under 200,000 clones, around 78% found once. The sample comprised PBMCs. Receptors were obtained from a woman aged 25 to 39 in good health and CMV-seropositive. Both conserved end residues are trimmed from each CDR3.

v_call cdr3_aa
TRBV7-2 ASSFVGFAGNNEQF
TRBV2 ASSYTSGAVTDTQY
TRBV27 ASSLLRGPAYEQY
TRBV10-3 AISESTGGYEQY
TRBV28 ASSLLTGSGNTIY
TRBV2 ASSRLAVSGETQY
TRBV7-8 ASSSITDTYEQY
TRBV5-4 ASSLEWAEEAF
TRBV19 ASSGEGGNAWSPYEQY
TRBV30 AWSRGGGQDTQY
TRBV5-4 ASSHPGLPARNIQY
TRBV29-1 SVEVPGEQY
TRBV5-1 ASSLSGTITGELF
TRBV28 ASGRQAAPNYGYT
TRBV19 ASQEGYRNSPLH
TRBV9 ASSAGTGLYNEQF
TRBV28 ASSPLAGGYNEQF
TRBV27 ASKDRGSSYNSPLH
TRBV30 AWSARGLDTQY
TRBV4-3 ASSQDPLATGSEQY
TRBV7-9 ASSLASQPQH
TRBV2 ASSENNYEQY
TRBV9 ASTKTGQGANYGYT
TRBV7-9 ASSPRGAYYGYT
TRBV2 ASGWDSRTDTQY
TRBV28 ASSYASGETQY
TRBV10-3 AISGGTGATNEKLF
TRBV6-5 ASSYSSGGLPYEQY
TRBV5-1 ASSRAGQGLAGANVLT
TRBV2 ASSSYEISTDTQY
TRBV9 ASSVKGQVNSPLH
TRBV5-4 ASTPPGGGTDTQY
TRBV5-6 ASSLGQNTQY
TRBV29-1 SVETSWAGNSYNEQF
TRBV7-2 ASSYRPTGTTNTGELF
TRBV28 ASSFARSGANVLT
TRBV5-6 ASSLPGMKNSPLH
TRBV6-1 ASSEEMAQGGNQPQH
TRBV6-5 ASSLTGYTEAF
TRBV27 ASSFRRVPREQF
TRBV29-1 SVGWTGNAGELF
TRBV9 ASSARGQNTEAF
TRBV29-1 SAGTSASTDTQY
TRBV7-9 ASSRAGTGGYEQY
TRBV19 ASSLQSRNNYGYT
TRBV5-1 ASRSSGGYLSPQY
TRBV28 ASSFHDRVFQPQH
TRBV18 ASSPIGQELMNTEAF
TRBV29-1 SVGRDFGEKLF
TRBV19 ASSPSSGWGETQY
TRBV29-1 SVYYRGRGRAYGYT
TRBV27 ASSFTGGVSPLH
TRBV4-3 ASSQEREYEQY
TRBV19 ASSIDPGTVAFTDTQY